The 2 T cell receptor beta chains reported below all come from one sample, sequenced in a study of blood T cell repertoires in COVID-19. Method: immunoSEQ multiplex PCR; TCRdb's copy keeps in-frame clones and lacks some. The table lists about 130,000 clones, 70% to 85% of them singletons, with approximately 10% in the top ten. Sequencing was done on a sample of peripheral blood. The source is a man in his sixties who had recovered from COVID-19.

This chain joins TRBV28 and TRBJ1-5, with 11 bases lining up with TRBD1. In germline, CDR1 is MDHEN, CDR2 SYDVKM. V dropped 3 bases and J dropped 0; count of bases not matched to a gene: 7. This CDR3 contains 18 residues. CDR3 amino acids: CASSLGQGGSYSNQPQHF. Here the CDR3 DNA reads TGTGCCAGCAGTTTGGGACAGGGGGGATCTTATAGCAATCAGCCCCAGCATTTT.

There are a few counts of this clone. This sequence joins TRBV2 and TRBJ1-4; maybe TRBD1 (6 bases). Germline V gene data show CDR1 as SNHLY and CDR2 as FYNNEI. The CDR3 runs to 14 residues. V shed 5 bases and J shed 5 bases, with 12 bases lying between them. As DNA, the CDR3 is TGTGCCAGCAGTCCCAGGGGAATCAATGAAAAACTGTTTTTT. It specifies CASSPRGINEKLFF.